This T cell receptor (beta chain) was documented in a study of blood T cell repertoires in COVID-19. Some clones are missing from TCRdb's copy, which holds only in-frame ones; the method was immunoSEQ multiplex PCR. This sample yields about 220,000 clones, of which around 84% are seen a single time; 9.7% belongs to the top ten. V lost 4 bases to trimming and J lost 6 bases; unmatched junction nucleotides: 7. This CDR3 spans 14 amino acids. Germline CDR1 reads MNHEY; CDR2 reads SMNVEV (reference sequence). This chain connects TRBV27 to TRBJ2-3; 7 bases are shared with TRBD2. This receptor was taken from a man aged 50-60 years with active or convalescent COVID-19. Material: peripheral blood. The CDR3 sequence: CASSWGGGLDTQYF. In DNA, the CDR3 is TGTGCCAGCAGTTGGGGCGGGGGTCTCGATACGCAGTATTTT.